The 16 T cell receptor beta chains presented below share a single source sample, sequenced in a study of T cell repertoires in cytomegalovirus infection. Their recognized antigens are unknown. TCRdb analysed the reads with MiXCR anew, one entry per CDR3 protein. The sample records about 130,000 distinct CDR3 sequences, roughly 25% being singletons. Sequenced material: PBMCs, sequenced either directly or after in vitro stimulation (not recorded which). The source is a human donor in good health (CMV status not recorded). Some clones in this sample may be carry-over from other donors' samples.

This clonotype has a count of ten or more. This rearrangement joins TRBV10-3 to TRBJ1-2; no reliable D call. This CDR3 region has 13 residues. Germline CDR1 ENHRY, CDR2 SYGVKD. The V end lost 5 bases, the J end lost 8 bases, and 15 bases lay between the germline ends. For the CDR3, the DNA is TGTGCCATCAGTACCAGGTCGGGCAACGGCTACACCTTC. The encoded protein is CAISTRSGNGYTF.

On this clonotype itself: A much larger clonotype is one base distant, so this may be a read error. The genes are TRBV7-2 and TRBJ2-7, with unresolved D. V was clipped by 1 base and J by 2 bases, with 12 bases between them. Germline CDR1 and CDR2: SGHTA and FQGNSA. The CDR3 runs 15 residues. CDR3 nucleotides: TGTGCCAGCAGCTTAGAGGCGGAGCTTCCCTACGAGCAGTACTTC. It translates to CASSLEAELPYEQYF.

This clonotype was counted at least ten times. The chain combines TRBV28 with TRBJ2-5, with 12 bases aligning to TRBD1. V trimming: 5 bases; J trimming: 5 bases; junction bases outside the gene matches: 6. There are 15 residues in the CDR3. Germline V gene sequence: CDR1 MDHEN, CDR2 SYDVKM. This CDR3 reads CASSPGQGAGETQYF. In nucleotides, the CDR3 is TGTGCCAGCAGTCCGGGACAGGGGGCCGGGGAGACCCAGTACTTC.

The rearrangement uses TRBV6-1 and TRBJ2-7; 12 bases are a match to TRBD2. V dropped 3 bases and J dropped 7; count of bases not matched to a gene: 7. The CDR3 covers 15 residues. CDR1 is MNHNS and CDR2 is SASEGT in the germline V gene. The CDR3 is CASSDIGLAGREQYF. CDR3 DNA: TGTGCCAGCAGTGATATAGGACTAGCGGGAAGAGAGCAGTACTTC.

This clonotype was observed at least ten times. This chain joins TRBV7-9 and TRBJ2-5; D might be TRBD1 (6 bases). The V gene lost 4 bases and the J gene lost 4 bases, with 19 bases spanning the gap. The CDR3 has 16 amino acids. CDR1 and CDR2 from the germline V gene are SEHNR and FQNEAQ (reference sequence). CDR3 in amino acids: CASSSSGTLEGETQYF. The CDR3 bases are TGTGCCAGCAGCTCATCCGGGACACTTGAGGGAGAGACCCAGTACTTC.

The V gene is TRBV10-3, the J gene TRBJ2-7, with D uncertain. Trimming removed 3 bases from V and 4 bases from J, with 7 bases in between. The CDR3 loop spans 12 amino acids. From germline, CDR1 is ENHRY and CDR2 SYGVKD. CDR3 DNA: TGTGCCATCAGTGAAATAGGGTACGAGCAGTACTTC. This codes for CAISEIGYEQYF.

This clonotype was detected only once. The chain joins TRBV19 to TRBJ2-7; 14 bases agree with TRBD2. V lost 4 bases and J lost 0; bases outside the gene matches: 8. The CDR3 totals 18 residues. Germline V CDR1 and CDR2: LNHDA, SQIVND (reference sequence). CDR3 region: CASSKAGLAGASSYEQYF. CDR3 nucleotides: TGTGCCAGTAGTAAGGCGGGACTAGCGGGAGCGAGCTCCTACGAGCAGTACTTC.

The chain recombines TRBV2 with TRBJ2-5, with 8 bases fitting TRBD1. V shed 6 bases and J 2 bases; nucleotides not matched to a gene: 14. Germline CDR1 reads SNHLY; CDR2 reads FYNNEI. The CDR3 runs to 17 residues. CDR3 in DNA: TGTGCCAGCAGAACCAGGGGCGGCAGGGGGCCACAAGAGACCCAGTACTTC. It encodes CASRTRGGRGPQETQYF.

The chain is built from TRBV29-1 and TRBJ2-2; D uncertain. The CDR3 loop spans 13 amino acids. The germline CDR1 and CDR2 sequences are SQVTM and ANQGSEA. Trimming took 4 bases from V and 3 from J, leaving 9 bases between them. Here the CDR3 DNA reads TGCAGCGTTGTTAGCCCCTACACCGGGGAGCTGTTTTTT. Translating gives CSVVSPYTGELFF.

This clonotype was found a few times. This rearrangement joins TRBV4-1 to TRBJ2-7; possible D gene TRBD2, 6 bases. The V end lost 7 bases, the J end lost 0 bases, and 10 bases lay between the germline ends. Looked up from germline, CDR1 is MGHRA and CDR2 is YSYEKL. CDR3 size: 13 residues. This CDR3 reads CASKEGNSYEQYF. The DNA of the CDR3 is TGCGCCAGCAAGGAGGGCAACTCCTACGAGCAGTACTTC.

This sequence joins TRBV14 and TRBJ1-2; 12 nucleotides line up with TRBD1. This CDR3 has 16 amino acids. Trimming at V came to 1 base and at J to 9 bases, leaving 9 bases not matched to a gene. CDR1 is SGHDN, CDR2 FVKESK, per germline. CDR3 nucleotides: TGTGCCAGCAGCCAAGGCGTGGGGGGACAGGGGGCCAGCTACACCTTC. It specifies CASSQGVGGQGASYTF. Full variable domain (outside the CDR3, taken from reference TRBV14 and TRBJ1-2): EAGVTQFPSHSVIEKGQTVTLRCDPISGHDNLYWYRRVMGKEIKFLLHFVKESKQDESGMPNNRFLAERTGGTYSTLKVQPAELEDSGVYFCASSQGVGGQGASYTFGSGTRLTVV.

The V call is TRBV28, the J call TRBJ2-7; 8 nucleotides align to TRBD2. V shed 7 bases and J 2 bases; nucleotides not matched to a gene: 7. The CDR3 extends over 14 amino acids. Germline V gene data show CDR1 as MDHEN and CDR2 as SYDVKM. The CDR3 spells CASIRGLATYEQYF. The CDR3, as DNA: TGTGCCAGCATCCGAGGACTAGCTACCTACGAGCAGTACTTC. Filled out from reference TRBV28 and TRBJ2-7, the complete variable domain reads DVKVTQSSRYLVKRTGEKVFLECVQDMDHENMFWYRQDPGLGLRLIYFSYDVKMKEKGDIPEGYSVSREKKERFSLILESASTNQTSMYLCASIRGLATYEQYFGPGTRLTVT.

The rearrangement links TRBV11-3 to TRBJ1-2; 7 bases align to TRBD1. Trimming took 5 bases from V and 7 from J; bases not matched to a gene: 4. Germline assignment: CDR1 SGHNT and CDR2 YENEEA. The CDR3 runs 12 residues. This CDR3 reads CASSDRQGGYTF. CDR3 DNA sequence: TGTGCCAGCAGCGACCGACAGGGTGGCTACACCTTC.

Notes on this clonotype: A much larger clonotype is one base distant, so this may be a read error. V gene TRBV7-2 combines with J gene TRBJ1-1; 8 bases are a match to TRBD1. CDR3 length: 13 residues. Germline loops: CDR1 SGHTA, CDR2 FQGNSA. In nucleotides, the CDR3 is TGTGCCAGCAGCCCCCAGGGGGCGACTGAAGCTTTATTT. Protein product: CASSPQGATEALF.

CDR3 DNA: TGTGCCAGCAGCCCGAAGGGACAGGGTCTCCGGGTCCCCCTCCACTTT. It yields the protein CASSPKGQGLRVPLHF. V usage is TRBV5-6 and J usage is TRBJ1-6, with TRBD1 identical over 9 bases. V shed 4 bases and J 13 bases; nucleotides not matched to a gene: 15. Per the germline V gene, CDR1 is SGHDT and CDR2 is YYEEEE. The length of the CDR3 is 16 residues.

Ten or more counts support this clonotype. The chain has TRBV7-2 and TRBJ2-3; D is ambiguous. V lost 6 bases to trimming and J lost 4 bases, with 11 bases between them. Germline V gives CDR1 SGHTA, CDR2 FQGNSA. This CDR3 comprises 13 residues. CDR3 DNA: TGTGCCAGCAGTTGGGTTCTTCCAGATACGCAGTATTTT. It yields the protein CASSWVLPDTQYF.